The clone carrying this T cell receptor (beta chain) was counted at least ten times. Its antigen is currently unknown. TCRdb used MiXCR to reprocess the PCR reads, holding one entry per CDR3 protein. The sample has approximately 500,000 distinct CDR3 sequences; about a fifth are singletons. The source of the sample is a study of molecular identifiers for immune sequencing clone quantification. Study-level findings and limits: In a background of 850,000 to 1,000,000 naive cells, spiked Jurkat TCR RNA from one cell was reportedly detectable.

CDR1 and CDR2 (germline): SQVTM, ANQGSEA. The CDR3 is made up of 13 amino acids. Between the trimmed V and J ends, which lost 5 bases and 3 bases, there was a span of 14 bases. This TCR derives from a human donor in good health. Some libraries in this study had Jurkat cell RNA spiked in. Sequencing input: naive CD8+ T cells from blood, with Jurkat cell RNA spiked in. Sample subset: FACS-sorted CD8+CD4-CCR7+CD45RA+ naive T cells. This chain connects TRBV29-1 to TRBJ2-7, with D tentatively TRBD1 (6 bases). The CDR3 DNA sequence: TGCAGCGTTTTAGGCAGGGGTAGCTACGAGCAGTACTTC. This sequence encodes CSVLGRGSYEQYF.